These 27 T cell receptor beta chains originate from one sample sequenced in a study of blood T cell repertoires in COVID-19. The data were produced by immunoSEQ multiplex PCR, yet TCRdb's version contains in-frame clones alone and is incomplete. The data contain 150,000 or so clones, 70% to 85% of them singletons. The material sequenced was peripheral blood. All receptors derive from a man between 60 and 70 years old with COVID-19, enrolled during active disease.

J is TRBJ1-2 and V is TRBV6-6; no firm D call. The CDR3 runs 13 residues. The ends were cut back, 3 bases at V and 7 bases at J, with 12 bases in the middle. Germline CDR1 MNHNY, CDR2 SVGAGI (reference sequence). CDR3 protein: CASSYVESSGYTF. The CDR3, as DNA: TGTGCCAGCAGTTATGTTGAGTCGAGTGGCTACACCTTC.

This chain uses TRBV20-1 with TRBJ2-3; no definite D call. The CDR3 has 11 amino acids. CDR1 DFQATT and CDR2 SNEGSKA come from the germline V gene (reference sequence). The CDR3 DNA sequence: TGCAGGGCCGGGTACACAGATACGCAGTATTTT. Amino acid sequence: CRAGYTDTQYF.

This chain connects TRBV28 to TRBJ2-5, with TRBD2 matching over 7 bases. J was trimmed by 2 bases and V by 3 bases; bases with no gene match: 3. Germline loops: CDR1 MDHEN, CDR2 SYDVKM. The CDR3 spans 14 residues. CDR3 sequence reads: CASSFFSGQETQYF. DNA for the CDR3: TGTGCCAGCAGTTTTTTTAGCGGGCAAGAGACCCAGTACTTC.

This chain links TRBV7-9 with TRBJ2-1; D is perhaps TRBD2 (7 bases). The germline V and J ends were trimmed by 3 bases and 5 bases, with 11 bases remaining between them. Germline CDR1 is SEHNR and CDR2 is FQNEAQ (reference sequence). The CDR3 sequence is 14 residues long. This CDR3 reads CASSFRGDNNEQFF. The CDR3 DNA sequence: TGTGCCAGCAGCTTTCGGGGGGACAACAATGAGCAGTTCTTC.

The V call is TRBV15, the J call TRBJ1-3; weak D call: TRBD1 (5 bases). The CDR3 consists of 14 residues. Germline V CDR1 and CDR2: LNHNV, YYDKDF (reference sequence). V was cut by 4 bases and J by 3 bases, with 10 bases left in between. CDR3 loop: CATSIGGGGNTIYF. The CDR3 nucleotides read TGTGCCACCAGCATTGGGGGAGGTGGAAACACCATATATTTT. The whole variable domain, filled in from reference TRBV15 and TRBJ1-3, reads DAMVIQNPRYQVTQFGKPVTLSCSQTLNHNVMYWYQQKSSQAPKLLFHYYDKDFNNEADTPDNFQSRRPNTSFCFLDIRSPGLGDTAMYLCATSIGGGGNTIYFGEGSWLTVV.

The chain employs TRBV23-1 and TRBJ2-2; 7 nucleotides align to TRBD1. TRBV23-1 is filed as an ORF, its function uncertain. CDR3 length equals 16 residues. V was clipped by 2 bases and J by 3 bases; unmatched bases: 6. The CDR3 DNA follows: TGCGCCAGCAGTCAACTCAAGGGGGCTCACACCGGGGAGCTGTTTTTT. Translating it yields CASSQLKGAHTGELFF.

For this clone: The CDR3 end shows no conserved phenylalanine or tryptophan, and so a read error is likely. The DNA is left out, because the CDR3 cannot be placed on it with certainty; the CDR3 is given as TCRdb lists it. J is TRBJ2-7 and V is TRBV5-1; TRBD1, the table's D call, lacks a check against the DNA. 8 amino acids form the CDR3, both terminal residues included. In germline, CDR1 is SGHRS, CDR2 YFSETQ. The CDR3 reads CATQPPGL.

This clone was seen a handful of times. The V call is TRBV6-5, the J call TRBJ2-7; 9 bases fit TRBD1. The CDR3 has 15 residues. J gave up 3 bases and V 6 bases, and 9 bases lay outside the gene matches. In germline, CDR1 is MNHEY, CDR2 SVGAGI. CDR3 protein: CASSAIQGADYEQYF. The CDR3 DNA reads TGTGCCAGCAGCGCAATACAGGGGGCGGACTACGAGCAGTACTTC.

Here the CDR3 reads CASSLATTRSIRSYGYTF. The CDR3, as DNA: TGTGCCAGCAGCTTAGCGACAACCCGTTCCATTCGATCTTATGGCTACACCTTC. The V gene is TRBV7-8, the J gene TRBJ1-2; no reliable D call. The CDR3 loop spans 18 amino acids. Trimming stripped 0 bases from V and 5 bases from J, with 22 bases between. Germline V gene lookup returns CDR1 SGHVS and CDR2 FQNEAQ.

The chain carries TRBV5-6 and TRBJ2-5; a weak D match, TRBD2 (6 bases). The CDR3 loop spans 15 amino acids. The ends were cut back, 4 bases at V and 5 bases at J, with 18 bases in the middle. Looked up from germline, CDR1 is SGHDT and CDR2 is YYEEEE. The CDR3 region has the DNA TGTGCCAGCAGCCCGACTAGGGCGGCCTCGGAGACCCAGTACTTC. Translation: CASSPTRAASETQYF.

This clone was seen a single time. The V and J genes are TRBV18 and TRBJ1-4; tentative D call: TRBD1 (5 bases). The length of the CDR3 is 13 residues. V was pared by 3 bases and J by 12 bases, with 14 bases between. The V gene's germline CDR1 is KGHSH and CDR2 LQKENI. The CDR3 DNA reads as TGTGCCAGCTCACCCGCGGGGGGGGTCGAACTGTTTTTT. It codes for CASSPAGGVELFF.

The chain combines TRBV12-5 with TRBJ2-3; 12 bases fit TRBD2. Germline V gene lookup returns CDR1 LGHNT and CDR2 FRNRAP. Trimming cost V 5 bases and J 2 bases; bases outside gene matches: 2. The CDR3 sequence is 15 residues long. The CDR3 sequence: CASGGLAGFTDTQYF. The CDR3 nucleotides are TGTGCTAGTGGTGGACTAGCGGGGTTCACAGATACGCAGTATTTT.

This clone was detected only a few times. The V gene is TRBV28, the J gene TRBJ2-7; 8 bases agree with TRBD2. From germline, CDR1 is MDHEN and CDR2 SYDVKM. CDR3 size: 14 residues. Losses at the gene ends were 3 bases for V and 2 bases for J; bases not matched to a gene: 3. CDR3 in amino acids: CASSFRLAPYEQYF. The CDR3 nucleotides read TGTGCCAGCAGTTTTAGACTAGCGCCCTACGAGCAGTACTTC.

The V call is TRBV7-9, the J call TRBJ1-2; possible D gene TRBD1, 5 bases. Trimming cost V 2 bases and J 3 bases, with 7 bases left between them. The CDR3 has 13 amino acids. Germline loops: CDR1 SEHNR, CDR2 FQNEAQ (reference sequence). The CDR3 DNA reads TGTGCCAGCAGCTTAAGCAGGGACTATGGCTACACCTTC. Translating it yields CASSLSRDYGYTF.

The chain carries TRBV20-1 and TRBJ1-2; a weak D match, TRBD1 (5 bases). Germline-derived CDR1 and CDR2 are DFQATT and SNEGSKA (reference sequence). The CDR3 is made up of 10 amino acids. Trimming cost V 3 bases and J 12 bases, with 11 bases left between them. The CDR3 here is CSARLGGDTF. DNA for the CDR3: TGCAGTGCTAGGTTGGGAGGGGACACCTTC.

The V call is TRBV7-3, the J call TRBJ2-3; TRBD2 agrees at 13 bases. The CDR3 consists of 16 residues. The J segment lost 3 bases and the V segment lost 4 bases, leaving 4 bases of the junction unmatched. Per the germline V gene, CDR1 is SGHTA and CDR2 is FQGTGA. The chain's CDR3 is CASSYQGLAGTDTQYF. CDR3 nucleotides: TGTGCCAGCAGCTACCAGGGACTAGCGGGAACAGATACGCAGTATTTT.

This chain links TRBV2 with TRBJ2-7, with D possibly TRBD1 on 5 matching bases. CDR1 and CDR2 from the germline V gene are SNHLY and FYNNEI. V was trimmed by 6 bases and J by 2 bases, leaving 14 bases between them. The length of the CDR3 is 14 residues. The CDR3 nucleotides are TGTGCCAGCAGCCTAGAAAAGGGGACCTACGAGCAGTACTTC. The encoded protein is CASSLEKGTYEQYF.

The chain links TRBV19 to TRBJ2-7, with 9 bases identical to TRBD1. The CDR3 has 14 amino acids. Germline CDR1 is LNHDA and CDR2 is SQIVND (reference sequence). V lost 3 bases, J lost 2 bases, and 2 bases stayed unmatched. CDR3 protein: CASSMGQGPYEQYF. Written as DNA, the CDR3 is TGTGCCAGTAGTATGGGACAGGGCCCCTACGAGCAGTACTTC.

The rearrangement links TRBV11-3 to TRBJ1-1; 12 nucleotides line up with TRBD1. The CDR3 is 16 residues long. V lost 5 bases to trimming and J lost 5 bases; unmatched junction nucleotides: 9. The germline V gene encodes CDR1 SGHNT and CDR2 YENEEA. CDR3 nucleotides: TGTGCCAGCAGCCCCCAGGGACAGGGGGCGACGACTGAAGCTTTCTTT. Residues: CASSPQGQGATTEAFF.

This chain joins TRBV6-5 and TRBJ1-3; D remains unclear. From germline, CDR1 is MNHEY and CDR2 SVGAGI. V lost 0 bases, J lost 0 bases, and 6 bases lay in between. This CDR3 contains 15 residues. CDR3 loop: CASSYSDSSGNTIYF. CDR3 coding DNA: TGTGCCAGCAGTTACTCCGACTCCTCTGGAAACACCATATATTTT.

The chain has TRBV25-1 and TRBJ1-1; D is possibly TRBD1 (6 bases). This CDR3 spans 13 amino acids. The ends were cut back, 7 bases at V and 1 base at J, with 10 bases in the middle. Germline loops: CDR1 MGHDK, CDR2 SYGVNS. This CDR3 is CASKPQGNTEAFF. CDR3 DNA sequence: TGTGCCAGCAAGCCACAGGGGAACACTGAAGCTTTCTTT.

This sequence joins TRBV5-1 and TRBJ2-2; 7 nucleotides match TRBD1. Germline V gene sequence: CDR1 SGHRS, CDR2 YFSETQ. The CDR3 length is 15 residues. V shed 4 bases and J 1 base; nucleotides not matched to a gene: 4. CDR3 sequence reads: CASSPGGRNTGELFF. The DNA of the CDR3 is TGCGCCAGCAGCCCAGGGGGTAGGAACACCGGGGAGCTGTTTTTT. The full variable domain, completed using reference TRBV5-1 and TRBJ2-2, is KAGVTQTPRYLIKTRGQQVTLSCSPISGHRSVSWYQQTPGQGLQFLFEYFSETQRNKGNFPGRFSGRQFSNSRSEMNVSTLELGDSALYLCASSPGGRNTGELFFGEGSRLTVL.

The chain recombines TRBV5-4 with TRBJ2-2; 13 bases agree with TRBD2. The germline CDR1 and CDR2 sequences are SGHNT and YYREEE (reference sequence). V was clipped by 1 base and J by 6 bases; unmatched bases: 12. The CDR3 totals 19 residues. CDR3 in amino acids: CASSLLTGTSGVLSGELFF. CDR3 sequence (DNA): TGTGCCAGCAGCTTGCTCACCGGGACTAGCGGGGTTTTGTCCGGGGAGCTGTTTTTT. Full variable domain (rest looked up from reference TRBV5-4 and TRBJ2-2): ETGVTQSPTHLIKTRGQQVTLRCSSQSGHNTVSWYQQALGQGPQFIFQYYREEENGRGNFPPRFSGLQFPNYSSELNVNALELDDSALYLCASSLLTGTSGVLSGELFFGEGSRLTVL.

This chain joins TRBV5-4 and TRBJ1-6, with 10 bases lining up with TRBD1. Germline loops: CDR1 SGHNT, CDR2 YYREEE (reference sequence). V was pared by 3 bases and J by 7 bases, with 4 bases of the junction left unmatched. The CDR3 runs to 15 residues. The CDR3 region has the DNA TGTGCCAGCAGCTCCTGGACAGGGGGGAATTCACCCCTCCACTTT. It encodes CASSSWTGGNSPLHF.

The rearrangement joins TRBV28 to TRBJ1-2; the D gene is possibly TRBD1 (6 bases). V was pared by 3 bases and J by 1 base, with 12 bases between. CDR1 and CDR2 (germline): MDHEN, SYDVKM. This CDR3 spans 15 amino acids. CDR3 sequence reads: CASSFPQGSNYGYTF. As DNA, the CDR3 is TGTGCCAGCAGTTTCCCGCAGGGGAGTAACTATGGCTACACCTTC.

For this clone: Within the sample, other DNA sequences also encode this same CDR3. The J gene is TRBJ2-7, the V gene TRBV29-1, with 8 bases aligning to TRBD1. CDR3 length: 13 residues. Germline assignment: CDR1 SQVTM and CDR2 ANQGSEA. Germline trimming cut 2 bases from V and 3 bases from J; bases unmatched to any gene: 3. CDR3: CSVEPGQGYEQYF. In nucleotides, the CDR3 is TGCAGCGTTGAACCCGGACAGGGCTACGAGCAGTACTTC.

This chain uses TRBV19 with TRBJ2-3, with 9 bases fitting TRBD1. The CDR3 spans 15 residues. Germline trimming cut 2 bases from V and 7 bases from J; bases unmatched to any gene: 7. Germline V lookup: CDR1 LNHDA, CDR2 SQIVND (reference sequence). CDR3 protein: CASSIPGTGTNTQYF. The CDR3 DNA reads TGTGCCAGTAGTATACCCGGGACAGGGACCAATACGCAGTATTTT.